This T cell receptor beta chain is from a study of blood T cells in healthy people across ages (dated by TCRdb to 2015 to 2017). Some background on the complete study: In model experiments, template switching captured roughly one uniquely barcoded TCR beta cDNA molecule for every two T cells. Age-related changes in TCR beta repertoire diversity were measured in the study by deep sequencing normalized with unique cDNA molecular identifiers. Four age groups were formed from the donors: young (average roughly 16 years), middle-aged (around 37), aged (62) and long-lived (82). The study analyzed two additional independent replicas of 1 million unique cDNA reads from the same blood draw for two donors, one aged 18 to 30 and one aged 80 or older.

Donors were a few dozen systemically healthy Caucasian individuals from Russia aged roughly 6 to 95 years. Ten milliliters of peripheral blood were drawn from each donor into EDTA-treated Vacutainer tubes. Ficoll-Paque density-gradient centrifugation was used to isolate PBMCs, with at least 6 million obtained per sample. Trizol reagent was used to extract total RNA from the PBMCs, yielding at least 5.5 micrograms per sample. For every donor, an aliquot of PBMCs went through flow cytometry to measure the percentages of naive CD45RAhigh/CD27high T cells. On the study overall, not on this receptor specifically: Compared with the aged group, the long-lived group had more naive CD4+ T cells, fewer expanded clones and increased TCR diversity, suggesting age selection. Donor CMV infection status was unknown, potentially confounding age-related changes in expanded clonotypes. Total diversity estimates from one million sequenced T cells were considered lower bounds and underestimates. As age increased, observed TCR beta diversity per million T cells dropped in a roughly linear way, and a significant reduction was already evident by age 40. Bulk unsorted PBMC profiling prevented conclusive comparison of naive and antigen-experienced compartments. Observed TCR beta diversity correlated strongly with the percentage of naive T cells measured by flow cytometry.

The library was generated by 5' RACE. Sequencing instrument: Illumina HiSeq 2500. A second PCR of about 6 to 11 cycles was run with a J-beta primer mix and a sample-barcoded 5' primer. A unique molecular identifier was introduced onto each TCR beta cDNA molecule by a template-switch 5' adaptor carrying 12 random nucleotides. At least 3 million CDR3-containing paired-end reads were obtained from each sample. The Mint cDNA synthesis kit, primed by a TRBC-specific oligonucleotide, was used to synthesize first-strand cDNA from all RNA. After uracil-DNA glycosylase treatment, a first 18-cycle PCR used universal primers M1SS and BC2_uni_R on all cDNA. The paper's processing steps were these. For normalization, 1 million high-quality reads, each with a distinct molecular identifier, were randomly selected from each sample. Instead of being binned into consensus sequences, reads with shared molecular identifiers were discarded. MiTCR, set to a Q25 quality threshold and the strictest error-elimination algorithm, was used for CDR3 identification, clonotype clustering and error correction. A nonparametric unseen species model with Euler transformation was used to estimate a lower bound on total TCR beta diversity. TCRdb reprocessing: public reads trimmed at Q25 with fastp, clones called with MiXCR, in-frame beta chains kept. Records with the same CDR3 protein are collapsed into one entry carrying the most frequent genes and DNA. TCRdb, not the original authors, processed these V and J calls. This sample gives about 560,000 distinct CDR3 sequences in total; over 25% of them show up just once. Approximately 3.6% of the sample comes from the top ten.

The sample holds a few counts of this clonotype. Its antigen is still unknown. No quality values exist for individual bases; no much larger clone is one base distant. The same specimen was also included in a second study, on T cells of mothers and their children. In that second paper, the authors write: The donors were nine systemically healthy Caucasian individuals, made up of three mothers and their six children. cDNA synthesis used all of the extracted RNA, with around 1.6 ug of RNA in each 15 ul reaction. In the second PCR, the M1S primer introduced both the sample barcodes and 2-4 random nucleotides. Over 8 million TCR beta CDR3 reads came from each mother, compared with several million reads from each child. In both related and unrelated pairs, thymic selection shapes the output of TCR recombination in a similar way, with inherited differences having only a minor effect. Normalized repertoire overlap was always slightly but never significantly higher in related than unrelated mother-child pairs. No persistent microchimeric T cell clones were detected, at a sensitivity of roughly 100 clones per million clonotypes. To look for features that set related mother-child pairs apart from unrelated individuals, the researchers ran deep NGS to compare the TCR beta repertoires of mothers and children. The mean age was approximately 41 +/- 4 years for the mothers and about 12 +/- 4 years for the children. Libraries were sequenced on Illumina HiSeq 2000 with 100+100 nt paired-end reads after adapter ligation with NEBNext reagents. To prevent cross-contamination, the mother and child libraries were prepared a month apart and were sequenced in separate runs. For each donor, between about 500,000 and 2,000,000 distinct TCR beta clonotypes were identified. Naive TCR beta clonotypes were estimated from low-frequency clonotypes matched to each donor's FACS-determined naive share, without sorting.

The source is a boy between 2 and 10 years old in good health. The sequenced sample consisted of blood.

In nucleotides, the sequence is TGTGCCAGCAGCGAGGAGGGTTGGCGGCGGCATTTT. Translated, this gives CASSEEGWRRHF. Rearrangement joined TRBV16 to TRBJ1-5; a confident D gene designation cannot be given. The trim is 5 bases for V and 15 bases for J, with a gap of 17 bases between the germline ends. CDR1 and CDR2 are read off the germline V gene as KGHSY and FQNENV. There are 12 amino acids in the CDR3, from cysteine to phenylalanine inclusive. This entry keeps only the CDR3 DNA: 36 bases, framed from base 1.